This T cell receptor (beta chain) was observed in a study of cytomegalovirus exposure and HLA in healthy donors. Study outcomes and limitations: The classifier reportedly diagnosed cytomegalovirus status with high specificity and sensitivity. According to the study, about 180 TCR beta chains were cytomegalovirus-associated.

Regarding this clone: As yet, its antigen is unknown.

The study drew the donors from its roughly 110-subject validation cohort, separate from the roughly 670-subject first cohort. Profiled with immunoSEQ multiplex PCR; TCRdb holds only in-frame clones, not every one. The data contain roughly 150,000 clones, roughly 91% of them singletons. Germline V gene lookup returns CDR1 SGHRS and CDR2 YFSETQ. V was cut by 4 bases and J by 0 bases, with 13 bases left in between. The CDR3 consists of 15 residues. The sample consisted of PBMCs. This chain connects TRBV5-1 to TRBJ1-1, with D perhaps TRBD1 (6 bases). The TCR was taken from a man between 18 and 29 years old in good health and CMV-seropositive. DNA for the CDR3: TGCGCCAGCAGCCGTGGACAGTTAATGAACACTGAAGCTTTCTTT. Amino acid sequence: CASSRGQLMNTEAFF.